Each of the 15 T cell receptor beta chains below was sequenced from the same sample in a study of cytomegalovirus exposure and HLA in healthy donors. With 60 Vbeta and 13 Jbeta primers, the PCR was carried out. This table comes from immunoSEQ multiplex PCR, and its TCRdb copy is limited to in-frame clones, with some not included. The repertoire holds fewer than 200,000 clones, 80% seen once, with about 1.3% in the top ten. Sequencing input: PBMCs. The receptors shown here come from a man younger than 40 in good health and CMV-seronegative.

The chain couples TRBV29-1 to TRBJ2-1, with 10 bases that match TRBD2. J lost 4 bases, V lost 7 bases, and 7 bases had no gene match. Germline assignment: CDR1 SQVTM and CDR2 ANQGSEA. The CDR3 extends over 14 amino acids. CDR3 loop: CSESGGAFYNEQFF. The DNA for the CDR3 is TGCAGCGAAAGCGGGGGGGCCTTTTACAATGAGCAGTTCTTC.

This clone showed up just a few times. V gene TRBV7-8 combines with J gene TRBJ2-5, with TRBD2 matching over 11 bases. From germline, CDR1 is SGHVS and CDR2 FQNEAQ. The ends lost 5 bases at V and 0 bases at J; junction bases unmatched: 5. CDR3 length: 16 amino acids. The CDR3 DNA reads as TGTGCCAGCAGCGCCGCTAGCGGGGGGTACCAAGAGACCCAGTACTTC. It specifies CASSAASGGYQETQYF.

This clone was seen only once. The V gene is TRBV19, the J gene TRBJ2-2, with TRBD2 matching 14 bases. The CDR3 extends over 19 amino acids. The junction had 10 bases not matched to a gene; V was cut back by 4 bases and J by 3 bases. CDR1 and CDR2 (germline): LNHDA, SQIVND (reference sequence). The CDR3 bases are TGTGCCAGTAGTACCCCGGGACTAGCGGGAGTTAAGGACACCGGGGAGCTGTTTTTT. This codes for CASSTPGLAGVKDTGELFF.

The V and J genes are TRBV28 and TRBJ2-3, with D maybe TRBD2 (7 bases). The length of the CDR3 is 14 residues. V was shortened by 8 bases and J by 4 bases, with 16 bases between the two germline ends. Germline lookup yields CDR1 MDHEN and CDR2 SYDVKM. The CDR3 here is CASQSGGRADTQYF. The CDR3 region has the DNA TGTGCCAGCCAGTCGGGGGGCCGGGCAGATACGCAGTATTTT. The full variable domain, with the rest looked up from reference TRBV28 and TRBJ2-3, is DVKVTQSSRYLVKRTGEKVFLECVQDMDHENMFWYRQDPGLGLRLIYFSYDVKMKEKGDIPEGYSVSREKKERFSLILESASTNQTSMYLCASQSGGRADTQYFGPGTRLTVL.

V gene TRBV7-9 combines with J gene TRBJ2-7, with a tentative D call TRBD1 (5 bases). The V end was cut by 2 bases, the J end by 7 bases, with 15 bases between. The germline V gene has CDR1 SEHNR and CDR2 FQNEAQ (reference sequence). The CDR3 is 14 residues long. CDR3 in DNA: TGTGCCAGCAGCTTACGGCAGGGTAATGGTGAGCAGTACTTC. Its translation is CASSLRQGNGEQYF.

The V call is TRBV28, the J call TRBJ1-4; the match to TRBD1 covers 9 bases. With 10 bases clipped from V and 0 bases from J, the junction kept 6 bases outside the gene matches. Germline CDR1 reads MDHEN; CDR2 reads SYDVKM. The CDR3 length is 15 residues. The CDR3 here is CATNRGQSTNEKLFF. CDR3 sequence (DNA): TGTGCCACCAACAGGGGGCAATCAACTAATGAAAAACTGTTTTTT.

This chain uses TRBV7-9 with TRBJ2-3, with 10 bases matching TRBD1. Germline CDR1 SEHNR, CDR2 FQNEAQ (reference sequence). The CDR3 length is 16 residues. The junction had 16 bases not matched to a gene; V was cut back by 5 bases and J by 11 bases. The CDR3 loop is CASSQRDRGLTEGQYF. The CDR3 region has the DNA TGTGCCAGCAGCCAACGGGACAGGGGCCTAACAGAGGGGCAGTATTTT.

The CDR3 here is CASSRGFEQYF. DNA of the CDR3: TGTGCCAGCAGCCGAGGGTTCGAGCAGTACTTC. The chain has TRBV7-9 and TRBJ2-7; the D gene is possibly TRBD2 (5 bases). V shed 5 bases and J shed 6 bases, with 8 bases lying between them. Germline CDR1 is SEHNR and CDR2 is FQNEAQ (reference sequence). The CDR3 loop spans 11 amino acids.

This chain links TRBV12-5 with TRBJ1-4, with TRBD1 as a possible D gene (5 bases). Germline V gene lookup returns CDR1 LGHNT and CDR2 FRNRAP. Deletions cut 5 bases from V and 0 bases from J, with 13 bases between. The CDR3 runs to 16 residues. The CDR3 DNA reads as TGTGCTAGTGGTACCCGACAGCGACCAACTAATGAAAAACTGTTTTTT. As protein: CASGTRQRPTNEKLFF.

The rearrangement joins TRBV28 to TRBJ2-2; weak D call: TRBD1 (6 bases). The CDR3 length is 13 residues. Germline CDR1 is MDHEN and CDR2 is SYDVKM. V lost 8 bases and J 6 bases, leaving 13 bases between the germline ends. As DNA, the CDR3 is TGTGCCAGCTGTGTGGGGGCGCCCGGGGAGCTGTTTTTT. This encodes CASCVGAPGELFF.

V usage is TRBV1 and J usage is TRBJ2-1; the table's D call TRBD2 went unverified against the DNA. TRBV1 is listed as a pseudogene. This CDR3 spans 18 amino acids. The CDR3, as DNA: TGCACCAGCAGCCATCCCCCCCCGGGACTAGGGACCTACAATGAGCAGTTCTTC. Its protein product is CTSSHPPPGLGTYNEQFF.

The chain combines TRBV6-6 with TRBJ2-5, with 11 bases that match TRBD2. The CDR3 covers 15 residues. The germline CDR1 and CDR2 sequences are MNHNY and SVGAGI (reference sequence). V gave up 4 bases and J gave up 1 base; unmatched junction bases: 2. CDR3 loop: CASSSSGGLQETQYF. In DNA form, the CDR3 reads TGTGCCAGCAGTTCTAGCGGGGGGCTCCAAGAGACCCAGTACTTC.

The chain has TRBV11-2 and TRBJ2-7; 7 positions match TRBD2. V lost 10 bases to trimming and J lost 0 bases; unmatched junction nucleotides: 0. The CDR3 sequence is 11 residues long. Germline V gene lookup returns CDR1 SGHAT and CDR2 FQNNGV. The CDR3 protein is CATSGSYEQYF. The CDR3 nucleotides read TGTGCCACTAGCGGCTCCTACGAGCAGTACTTC.

This chain joins TRBV27 and TRBJ2-1, with 9 bases lining up with TRBD2. The CDR3 loop spans 16 amino acids. V shed 2 bases, J shed 5 bases, and the junction held 7 bases outside the gene matches. In germline, CDR1 is MNHEY, CDR2 SMNVEV (reference sequence). The CDR3: CASSLLLAGVNNEQFF. CDR3 sequence (DNA): TGTGCCAGCAGTTTACTCTTAGCGGGGGTGAACAATGAGCAGTTCTTC.

The genes are TRBV9 and TRBJ2-1; tentative D call: TRBD2 (7 bases). The germline gives CDR1 SGDLS, CDR2 YYNGEE. V lost 0 bases and J 9 bases, leaving 10 bases between the germline ends. This CDR3 region has 13 residues. DNA for the CDR3: TGTGCCAGCAGCGTAGCGGGGGGCAGTGAGCAGTTCTTC. Amino acids: CASSVAGGSEQFF.